This passage covers 3 T cell receptor beta chains from one sample sequenced in a study of response to subunit inactivated influenza vaccine. TCRdb recomputed calls from the RT-PCR reads with MiXCR, one row per CDR3 protein. The sample yields fewer than 600,000 distinct CDR3 sequences, around 7.9% seen once. Sequencing used PBMCs from blood, obtained less than 30 months after vaccination. The receptors were sampled from a man in his fifties or sixties who received an inactivated influenza vaccine.

The chain links TRBV6-2 or TRBV6-3 to TRBJ2-1, with 8 bases that match TRBD1. Germline V CDR1 and CDR2: MNHEY, SVGEGT. Trimming at V came to 5 bases and at J to 9 bases, leaving 9 bases not matched to a gene. The CDR3 totals 14 residues. Here the CDR3 reads CASSPRTGSREQFF. Written as DNA, the CDR3 is TGTGCCAGCAGTCCGCGGACAGGGAGTCGTGAGCAGTTCTTC.

In DNA, the CDR3 is TGTGCCAGCAGCCCTGTCCTAGGGACTGAAGCTTTCTTT. Translated, it gives CASSPVLGTEAFF. The chain joins TRBV3-1 to TRBJ1-1; D uncertain. Germline V lookup: CDR1 LGHDT, CDR2 YNNKEL (reference sequence). This CDR3 is built from 13 residues. The germline V and J ends were trimmed by 4 bases and 5 bases, with 11 bases remaining between them.

This rearrangement joins TRBV6-5 to TRBJ2-5; 8 bases map to TRBD2. Per germline, CDR1 MNHEY and CDR2 SVGAGI. There are 15 residues in the CDR3. Unmatched junction bases numbered 3, after V lost 2 bases and J lost 1 base. CDR3 loop: CASSYKRGPQETQYF. The CDR3 coding sequence is TGTGCCAGCAGTTACAAGCGGGGGCCCCAAGAGACCCAGTACTTC.